This T cell receptor (beta chain) was sequenced for a study of T cell repertoires in cytomegalovirus infection. The wider study: Shared public TCR beta signatures pointed to both CMV infection and a matching HLA type.

This clonotype occurred a few times. Its antigen is currently unknown. Study outcomes and limitations: Clonotype analysis showed dominance of the ex vivo response by HLA-C-restricted CMV-specific TCR beta clonotypes. Carriers of CMV plus the relevant HLA were identified by cumulative public TCR beta family frequency.

TCRdb re-called the reads with MiXCR, one entry per CDR3 protein. The profile shows some 150,000 distinct CDR3 sequences, more than 30% of them singletons. This sequence was found in a human donor in good health (CMV status not recorded). Some clones in this sample may be carry-over from other donors' samples. The source material was CD8+ T cells from cultured PBMCs, sampled from culture after CMV antigen stimulation.

The CDR3 region has the DNA TGTGCCATCAGTGATCTACTAGCGGGGAACACCGGGGAGCTGTTTTTT. Its translation is CAISDLLAGNTGELFF. The chain couples TRBV10-3 to TRBJ2-2, with 9 bases lining up with TRBD2. Germline lookup yields CDR1 ENHRY and CDR2 SYGVKD. The CDR3 runs to 16 residues. The J segment lost 1 base and the V segment lost 3 bases, leaving 3 bases of the junction unmatched.